These 14 T cell receptor beta chains were all obtained from the same sample, sequenced in a study of human T cells and chemical hapten exposure. Time point reported: pre-sensitization, week 0. This sample's treatment: therapeutic diphenylcyclopropenone sensitization with weekly scalp DPC. TCRdb re-called the RACE reads with MiXCR, one entry per CDR3 protein. The sample yields around 330,000 distinct CDR3 sequences, 4.5% to 7% seen once. The sample consisted of whole blood, taken in connection with sensitization to the hapten diphenylcyclopropenone (DPC). These receptors all stem from a woman aged 18-30 years with alopecia areata. Some clones in this sample may be carry-over from other donors' samples.

This clonotype was picked up many times. The CDR3 DNA sequence: TGCGCCAGCAGCTTGGCCGAAGGGTTTGAAGCTTTCTTT. Amino acids: CASSLAEGFEAFF. The V and J genes are TRBV5-1 and TRBJ1-1, with unresolved D. This CDR3 is 13 amino acids long. Germline CDR1 SGHRS, CDR2 YFSETQ. Between the trimmed V and J ends, which lost 0 bases and 7 bases, there was a span of 10 bases.

V gene TRBV6-4 combines with J gene TRBJ2-3, with 9 bases lining up with TRBD2. The germline V gene has CDR1 MRHNA and CDR2 SNTAGT. The V segment lost 5 bases and the J segment 1 base; nucleotides outside the gene matches: 4. The CDR3 contains 15 residues. CDR3 loop: CASSSVAGGTDTQYF. Here the CDR3 DNA reads TGTGCCAGCAGTTCGGTAGCGGGAGGCACAGATACGCAGTATTTT.

This clonotype was observed many times. The gene calls are TRBV5-5 and TRBJ2-7; the D is unclear. Germline loops: CDR1 SGHKS, CDR2 YYEKEE (reference sequence). Trimming removed 4 bases at V and 0 bases at J, with 14 bases between. The CDR3 is 15 amino acids. CDR3 sequence reads: CASSPSGLSSYEQYF. CDR3 coding DNA: TGTGCCAGCAGCCCCTCAGGCCTAAGCTCCTACGAGCAGTACTTC.

This clonotype turned up a few times. The CDR3 reads CASSVDLGSYRDGYTF. The CDR3 bases are TGTGCCAGCAGCGTAGATCTAGGGTCCTACAGGGACGGCTACACCTTC. The chain couples TRBV9 to TRBJ1-2, with D possibly matching TRBD1 (6 bases). The CDR3 covers 16 residues. V was cut by 0 bases and J by 8 bases, with 20 bases left in between. Germline CDR1 reads SGDLS; CDR2 reads YYNGEE.

This clonotype was seen many times. J is TRBJ1-5 and V is TRBV4-3; D is uncertain. This CDR3 is built from 16 residues. The V gene lost 0 bases and the J gene lost 4 bases, with 13 bases spanning the gap. Germline values: CDR1 LGHNA, CDR2 YSLEER. Here the CDR3 DNA reads TGCGCCAGCAGCCAAGACCACAGTCCGGGGAATCAGCCCCAGCATTTT. This translates into CASSQDHSPGNQPQHF.

In its sample, this clonotype was seen a few times. This chain joins TRBV20-1 and TRBJ2-5; 7 nucleotides match TRBD2. The J segment lost 5 bases and the V segment lost 5 bases, leaving 14 bases of the junction unmatched. CDR1 and CDR2 from the germline V gene are DFQATT and SNEGSKA (reference sequence). The CDR3 length is 15 residues. Here the CDR3 DNA reads TGCAGTGCTGAAACGTTCAGCGGGGCTCAGGAGACCCAGTACTTC. Translated: CSAETFSGAQETQYF.

In this sample, this clonotype turned up a few times. The chain has TRBV15 and TRBJ2-2; D possibly corresponds to TRBD2 (7 bases). The CDR3 covers 16 residues. V was cut by 3 bases and J by 2 bases, with 13 bases left in between. Germline lookup yields CDR1 LNHNV and CDR2 YYDKDF (reference sequence). CDR3: CATSSKGGANTGELFF. The CDR3 DNA reads TGTGCCACCAGCAGCAAAGGGGGGGCCAACACCGGGGAGCTGTTTTTT.

The genes are TRBV5-5 and TRBJ2-5, with D tentatively TRBD2 (6 bases). CDR3 length: 12 residues. Trimming pared 3 bases from V and 3 bases from J, leaving 6 bases between. Germline loops: CDR1 SGHKS, CDR2 YYEKEE (reference sequence). In nucleotides, the CDR3 is TGTGCCAGCAGCTGGGGGGAAGAGACCCAGTACTTC. Its translation: CASSWGEETQYF.

This clonotype was counted between two and nine times. Here the CDR3 DNA reads TGTGCCAGCACCCAAACAGGTGAAGCTTTCTTT. Translating gives CASTQTGEAFF. The chain has TRBV12-3 or TRBV12-4 and TRBJ1-1; the D gene is possibly TRBD1 (5 bases). The CDR3 length is 11 residues. With 7 bases removed from V and 7 bases from J, the gap between germline ends came to 10 bases.

At least ten counts were recorded for this clonotype. V is TRBV4-3 and J is TRBJ1-3; D may be TRBD1 (5 bases). This CDR3 region has 16 residues. In germline, CDR1 is LGHNA, CDR2 YSLEER. Trimming removed 0 bases from V and 0 bases from J, with 9 bases in between. The chain's CDR3 is CASSQDGGGSGNTIYF. The DNA of the CDR3 is TGCGCCAGCAGCCAAGATGGCGGGGGCTCTGGAAACACCATATATTTT.

This clonotype has at least ten counts. J is TRBJ1-2 and V is TRBV5-1; 7 nucleotides align to TRBD1. V lost 2 bases and J lost 5; bases outside the gene matches: 6. Per the germline V gene, CDR1 is SGHRS and CDR2 is YFSETQ. This CDR3 is built from 14 residues. The CDR3 spells CASSFLGQEYGYTF. Written as DNA, the CDR3 is TGCGCCAGCAGCTTCCTTGGACAGGAATATGGCTACACCTTC.

This clonotype was recorded many times. The rearrangement links TRBV5-1 to TRBJ2-1; unclear D gene. The germline V gene has CDR1 SGHRS and CDR2 YFSETQ. Between the trimmed V and J ends, which lost 0 bases and 4 bases, there was a span of 8 bases. This CDR3 has 14 amino acids. The CDR3 loop reads CASSLDWGYNEQFF. Written as DNA, the CDR3 is TGCGCCAGCAGCTTGGATTGGGGTTACAATGAGCAGTTCTTC.

This clonotype was seen a few times. The genes are TRBV7-9 and TRBJ1-2; tentative D call: TRBD1 (6 bases). Germline V gene lookup returns CDR1 SEHNR and CDR2 FQNEAQ (reference sequence). V was trimmed by 4 bases and J by 6 bases, leaving 21 bases between them. There are 16 residues in the CDR3. The CDR3 nucleotides are TGTGCCAGCAGCTCCCTGAGTTTGACAGGATCGGATGGCTACACCTTC. This codes for CASSSLSLTGSDGYTF.

This clonotype was observed a handful of times. This rearrangement joins TRBV19 to TRBJ1-5; D is unresolved. V lost 0 bases, J lost 7 bases, and 7 bases lay in between. The CDR3 extends over 13 amino acids. CDR1 LNHDA and CDR2 SQIVND come from the germline V gene (reference sequence). The CDR3 region has the DNA TGTGCCAGTAGTATAGATCCCCGGCAGCCCCAGCATTTT. Its translation: CASSIDPRQPQHF.